This T cell receptor beta chain was found in a study of blood T cells in healthy people across ages (dated by TCRdb to 2015 to 2017). With respect to the entire study: In model experiments, roughly one uniquely barcoded TCR beta cDNA molecule per two T cells was captured by template switching. The study measured age-related changes in TCR beta repertoire diversity using deep sequencing normalized with unique cDNA molecular identifiers. The donors were split into four age groups: young (average about 16 years), middle-aged (over 35), aged (more than 55) and long-lived (about 74). To avoid experimental bias, donors of different ages were spread randomly across the sequencing lanes. The study analyzed two additional independent replicas of 1 million unique cDNA reads from the same blood draw for two donors, one aged 18 to 30 and one aged 80 or older. What the authors observed across the whole study: Because donor CMV infection status was unknown, age-related changes in expanded clonotypes were potentially confounded. Compared with the aged group, the long-lived group had more naive CD4+ T cells, fewer expanded clones and increased TCR diversity, suggesting age selection. Estimates of total diversity from one million sequenced T cells were regarded as lower bounds and underestimates. Bulk unsorted PBMC profiling prevented conclusive comparison of naive and antigen-experienced compartments. As age increased, observed TCR beta diversity per million T cells dropped in a roughly linear way, and a significant reduction was already evident by age about 40. There was a strong correlation between observed TCR beta diversity and the percentage of naive T cells measured by flow cytometry.

The germline V gene sets CDR1 to SGHVS and CDR2 to FQNEAQ. The CDR3 sequence holds 17 residues, the cysteine and phenylalanine included. The sequence is cut down to CDR3 DNA, 51 bases in frame from base 1. The V and J ends are trimmed by 1 base and 0 bases, leaving 16 bases between them. Donors were approximately 42 systemically healthy Caucasian individuals from Russia aged 6 to 90 years. Each donor gave 8 to 10 milliliters of peripheral blood, collected into EDTA-treated Vacutainer tubes. Ficoll-Paque density-gradient centrifugation was used to isolate PBMCs, with at least 6.5 million obtained per sample. Total RNA was extracted from PBMCs with Trizol reagent, with at least 6 micrograms obtained per sample. For every donor, flow cytometry on a PBMC aliquot measured the percentage of naive CD45RAhigh/CD27high T cells. Library method: 5' RACE. The reads were generated on an Illumina HiSeq 2500. The second PCR ran for about 6 to 11 cycles and used a J-beta primer mix along with a sample-barcoded 5' primer. A template-switch 5' adaptor carrying 12 random nucleotides introduced a unique molecular identifier onto each TCR beta cDNA molecule. Each sample yielded at least 3 million CDR3-containing paired-end reads. All of the RNA was converted into first-strand cDNA using the Mint cDNA synthesis kit, with a TRBC-specific oligonucleotide serving as the primer. After uracil-DNA glycosylase treatment, a first 18-cycle PCR used universal primers M1SS and BC2_uni_R on all cDNA. The original methods were these. For normalization, 1 million high-quality reads, each with a distinct molecular identifier, were randomly selected from each sample. Reads with shared molecular identifiers were discarded instead of being binned into consensus sequences. CDR3 identification, clonotype clustering and error correction used MiTCR with a Q25 quality threshold and the strictest error-elimination algorithm. A nonparametric unseen species model using Euler transformation provided a lower-bound estimate of total TCR beta diversity. TCRdb trimmed public reads at Q25 via fastp, called clones via MiXCR and kept in-frame beta chains. Here each entry gathers all rows of one CDR3 protein and keeps the most common genes and DNA. V and J calls and clone size were set by TCRdb, not the authors. The sample table lists approximately 730,000 distinct CDR3 sequences, approximately 53% of them with a count of one. The biggest ten clones account for around 40% of the sample.

A word on this clonotype: What antigen it recognizes has not been identified. The record has no base qualities; no much larger clone is one base away.

This sequence uses TRBV7-8 and TRBJ2-7; matching of 6 bases hints at TRBD2 as the D gene. Sequenced sample: blood. This TCR was sampled from a man older than 75 in good health. The CDR3 region reads CASSLGKFSGASYEQYF. The nucleotides are TGTGCCAGCAGCTTAGGTAAATTTAGCGGAGCCTCCTACGAGCAGTACTTC.